This record concerns one T cell receptor (beta chain) sequence. The data stem from a study of blood T cell repertoires in COVID-19. The germline V and J ends were trimmed by 3 bases and 13 bases, with 9 bases remaining between them. The V gene's germline CDR1 is SGHTA and CDR2 FQGNSA. This CDR3 comprises 10 residues. Only in-frame clones appear in the TCRdb table, and some are missing; sequencing was by immunoSEQ multiplex PCR. The table shows tens of thousands of clones, with more than 65% occurring only once. The sequenced sample consisted of peripheral blood. The chain links TRBV7-2 to TRBJ1-2; unclear D gene. The clonotype comes from a woman aged 55-69 years with acute or convalescent COVID-19. The CDR3 spells CASSFNLCTF. Here the CDR3 DNA reads TGTGCCAGCAGCTTTAACTTGTGCACCTTC.